Each of the 28 T cell receptor beta chains below was sequenced from the same sample in a study of blood T cell repertoires in COVID-19. TCRdb's table, derived via immunoSEQ multiplex PCR, lists solely in-frame clones and lacks some. The top ten clones hold less than 15% of a sample with tens of thousands of clones, approximately 78% of them seen once. The sample comprised peripheral blood. The receptors here all came from a human donor with acute or convalescent COVID-19. The donor label of this sample is uncertain.

In its sample, this clone was seen many times. The chain uses TRBV3-1 (or the pseudogene TRBV3-2) and TRBJ2-7; 15 bases match TRBD2. Germline CDR1 and CDR2: LGHDT and YNNKEL (reference sequence). CDR3 length equals 14 residues. CDR3 in amino acids: CASSQDPGLAGGLV. The CDR3 DNA reads TGTGCCAGCAGCCAAGATCCTGGACTAGCGGGGGGGTTGGTC.

J is TRBJ2-1 and V is TRBV29-1; perhaps TRBD2 as D (5 bases). V lost 4 bases to trimming and J lost 7 bases, with 17 bases between them. Germline assignment: CDR1 SQVTM and CDR2 ANQGSEA. This CDR3 comprises 14 residues. DNA for the CDR3: TGCAGCGTTGCGGCCGGGGTGATGGTGAATGAGCAGTTCTTC. Amino acids: CSVAAGVMVNEQFF.

The chain employs TRBV7-9 and TRBJ1-1; D is ambiguous. Trimming removed 1 base at V and 5 bases at J, with 8 bases between. Germline loops: CDR1 SEHNR, CDR2 FQNEAQ (reference sequence). There are 13 residues in the CDR3. The CDR3 sequence is CASSLGEGTEAFF. The CDR3 DNA reads TGTGCCAGCAGCTTAGGCGAGGGAACTGAAGCTTTCTTT.

The table lists this clone with a few counts. V and J are TRBV6-5 and TRBJ1-6; D possibly corresponds to TRBD1 (5 bases). Germline V gives CDR1 MNHEY, CDR2 SVGAGI. The CDR3 sequence is 14 residues long. Trimming cost V 5 bases and J 8 bases, with 13 bases left between them. As DNA, the CDR3 is TGTGCCAGCAGTCTCGAAGAAGGGGATTCACCCCTCCACTTT. It is translated as CASSLEEGDSPLHF.

The sample holds one count of this clone. V gene TRBV6-5 combines with J gene TRBJ2-5; D perhaps matches TRBD1 (6 bases). Germline-derived CDR1 and CDR2 are MNHEY and SVGAGI. V lost 8 bases to trimming and J lost 3 bases, with 16 bases between them. The CDR3 runs 14 residues. The CDR3 reads CASPGGTFKETQYF. The CDR3 bases are TGTGCCAGCCCGGGTGGGACATTCAAAGAGACCCAGTACTTC.

The V gene is TRBV6-2 or TRBV6-3, the J gene TRBJ2-5, with 8 bases aligning to TRBD1. The V and J ends lost 2 bases and 1 base, in that order; junction bases with no gene match: 3. The CDR3 covers 15 residues. CDR1 MNHEY and CDR2 SVGEGT come from the germline V gene. CDR3 sequence reads: CASSYPDRAQETQYF. Written as DNA, the CDR3 is TGTGCCAGCAGTTACCCGGACAGGGCCCAAGAGACCCAGTACTTC.

This clone was counted between two and nine times. V gene TRBV5-5 combines with J gene TRBJ2-2; a weak D match, TRBD2 (6 bases). Trimming took off 0 bases at V and 2 bases at J, with 8 bases between the two ends. CDR3 size: 15 residues. Germline lookup yields CDR1 SGHKS and CDR2 YYEKEE (reference sequence). The CDR3 coding sequence is TGTGCCAGCAGCTTGGAGGGAGGAAACACCGGGGAGCTGTTTTTT. Protein: CASSLEGGNTGELFF.

This chain links TRBV28 with TRBJ1-5; D perhaps matches TRBD1 (6 bases). From germline, CDR1 is MDHEN and CDR2 SYDVKM. Trimming removed 3 bases at V and 6 bases at J, with 12 bases between. The CDR3 length is 14 residues. As DNA, the CDR3 is TGTGCCAGCAGTTTGATGGGGGCGGGTCAGCCCCAGCATTTT. Translated, it gives CASSLMGAGQPQHF.

The chain uses TRBV6-5 and TRBJ1-1; D is possibly TRBD1 (5 bases). Looked up from germline, CDR1 is MNHEY and CDR2 is SVGAGI. V lost 2 bases, J lost 5 bases, and 12 bases lay in between. This CDR3 is built from 14 residues. CDR3 in amino acids: CASSYAGVVTEAFF. The DNA of the CDR3 is TGTGCCAGCAGTTACGCGGGGGTGGTGACTGAAGCTTTCTTT.

This chain connects TRBV5-1 to TRBJ2-2; D is unclear. CDR1 is SGHRS and CDR2 is YFSETQ in the germline V gene. V was clipped by 4 bases and J by 0 bases, with 10 bases between them. The CDR3 runs to 15 residues. The CDR3 region is CASSTNTPNTGELFF. The CDR3 nucleotides are TGCGCCAGCAGCACCAACACCCCGAACACCGGGGAGCTGTTTTTT.

CDR3 region: CASSLSGAHEGGYTF. Written as DNA, the CDR3 is TGTGCCAGCAGTTTAAGCGGGGCCCACGAGGGAGGCTACACCTTC. This chain uses TRBV27 with TRBJ1-2; a weak D match, TRBD1 (5 bases). The V end lost 2 bases, the J end lost 8 bases, and 18 bases lay between the germline ends. The CDR3 length is 15 residues. The germline V gene has CDR1 MNHEY and CDR2 SMNVEV (reference sequence).

The chain links TRBV28 to TRBJ2-7, with TRBD1 matching 8 bases. Germline V gene data show CDR1 as MDHEN and CDR2 as SYDVKM. The V and J ends lost 6 bases and 1 base, in that order; junction bases with no gene match: 2. The CDR3 has 13 residues. CDR3 coding DNA: TGTGCCAGCAGCACAGGGGGATCCTACGAGCAGTACTTC. It is translated as CASSTGGSYEQYF.

This chain links TRBV10-2 with TRBJ1-1; a possible D gene is TRBD1 (5 bases). CDR3 length: 14 amino acids. Germline CDR1 WSHSY, CDR2 SAAADI. V was shortened by 2 bases and J by 5 bases, with 12 bases between the two germline ends. Here the CDR3 DNA reads TGCGCCAGCAGTGAGCCCTGGACACTAACTGAAGCTTTCTTT. The encoded protein is CASSEPWTLTEAFF.

The chain combines TRBV12-3 or TRBV12-4 with TRBJ1-1; D unresolved. This CDR3 comprises 12 residues. The germline V and J ends were trimmed by 1 base and 8 bases, with 8 bases remaining between them. The CDR3 loop is CASSLVELEAFF. In DNA form, the CDR3 reads TGTGCCAGCAGTTTAGTAGAACTCGAAGCTTTCTTT.

The rearrangement links TRBV29-1 to TRBJ1-2; 10 nucleotides line up with TRBD1. Germline V gene lookup returns CDR1 SQVTM and CDR2 ANQGSEA. J was trimmed by 2 bases and V by 5 bases; bases with no gene match: 2. This CDR3 spans 13 amino acids. CDR3 residues: CSVPGQGNYGYTF. The CDR3 DNA sequence: TGCAGCGTTCCGGGACAGGGGAACTATGGCTACACCTTC.

The V gene is TRBV5-1, the J gene TRBJ2-1; unclear D gene. The CDR3 contains 14 residues. The V gene's germline CDR1 is SGHRS and CDR2 YFSETQ. V shed 3 bases and J shed 3 bases, with 10 bases lying between them. The CDR3 region is CASSSMRDYNEQFF. The CDR3 DNA sequence: TGCGCCAGCAGCTCCATGCGAGACTACAATGAGCAGTTCTTC.

The genes are TRBV7-2 and TRBJ2-5; 8 bases map to TRBD1. Germline loops: CDR1 SGHTA, CDR2 FQGNSA. V shed 3 bases, J shed 5 bases, and the junction held 8 bases outside the gene matches. This CDR3 has 15 residues. This chain's CDR3 is CASSFSGQGGETQYF. The CDR3 nucleotides read TGTGCCAGCAGCTTTTCCGGACAGGGTGGTGAGACCCAGTACTTC.

This clone was picked up one time. V is TRBV14 and J is TRBJ1-4, with 11 bases matching TRBD1. Germline CDR1 is SGHDN and CDR2 is FVKESK. The CDR3 runs to 16 residues. J lost 8 bases, V lost 4 bases, and 9 bases had no gene match. The CDR3 loop reads CASSLRTGGLQEKLFF. DNA for the CDR3: TGTGCCAGCAGCCTCCGGACAGGGGGCTTACAGGAAAAACTGTTTTTT.

This clone was observed a few times. The V call is TRBV11-2, the J call TRBJ1-6, with D tentatively TRBD1 (6 bases). CDR1 is SGHAT, CDR2 FQNNGV, per germline. V dropped 0 bases and J dropped 9 bases, with 12 bases sitting between them. The CDR3 runs to 15 residues. CDR3 DNA: TGTGCCAGCAGCTTAGATCGGGGGGGCGCTTCACCCCTCCACTTT. This encodes CASSLDRGGASPLHF.

The CDR3, as DNA: TGTGCCAGCAGCCCTCATACCGGGACAGGGACAGATACGCAGTATTTT. Translation: CASSPHTGTGTDTQYF. The chain joins TRBV9 to TRBJ2-3; 9 bases line up with TRBD1. Germline CDR1 and CDR2: SGDLS and YYNGEE. Unmatched junction bases numbered 9, after V lost 4 bases and J lost 3 bases. The CDR3 totals 16 residues.

In this sample, this clone turned up once. The genes are TRBV2 and TRBJ2-1, with 9 bases fitting TRBD2. The CDR3 is 15 residues long. After removal of 4 bases from V and 8 bases from J, the junction contained 9 bases not matched to a gene. The germline V gene encodes CDR1 SNHLY and CDR2 FYNNEI. The CDR3 loop is CASSGWRGGIDEQFF. The CDR3, as DNA: TGTGCCAGCAGTGGGTGGCGGGGGGGCATTGATGAGCAGTTCTTC.

The gene calls are TRBV5-1 and TRBJ2-3, with 9 bases aligning to TRBD2. V shed 6 bases and J 4 bases; nucleotides not matched to a gene: 3. Germline lookup yields CDR1 SGHRS and CDR2 YFSETQ. The CDR3 extends over 13 amino acids. The CDR3 is CASTEREADTQYF. For the CDR3, the DNA is TGCGCCAGCACCGAGCGGGAGGCAGATACGCAGTATTTT.

This clone came up a few times. Other nucleotide sequences from this sample produce the same CDR3. The chain couples TRBV5-1 to TRBJ2-3; 7 nucleotides match TRBD2. V shed 0 bases, J shed 3 bases, and the junction held 4 bases outside the gene matches. The CDR3 loop spans 15 amino acids. Germline V CDR1 and CDR2: SGHRS, YFSETQ. The CDR3 DNA is TGCGCCAGCAGCTTGGTGCTAGCGGAAACAGATACGCAGTATTTT. Its protein product is CASSLVLAETDTQYF.

This clone has just a few counts. The chain carries TRBV15 and TRBJ2-2; no definite D call. The germline V gene has CDR1 LNHNV and CDR2 YYDKDF (reference sequence). The ends were cut back, 5 bases at V and 0 bases at J, with 4 bases in the middle. CDR3 length: 13 residues. CDR3 DNA sequence: TGTGCCACCAGCTCTCCGAACACCGGGGAGCTGTTTTTT. This encodes CATSSPNTGELFF.

The chain uses TRBV24-1 and TRBJ1-2, with 8 bases matching TRBD1. Germline CDR1 reads KGHDR; CDR2 reads SFDVKD. Trimming took 9 bases from V and 7 from J; bases not matched to a gene: 9. This CDR3 comprises 13 residues. The CDR3 DNA reads TGTGCCACCCGAAACCGGACAGGGTCTGGCTACACCTTC. Its translation: CATRNRTGSGYTF.

V usage is TRBV6-6 and J usage is TRBJ1-5; D call uncertain. Germline V CDR1 and CDR2: MNHNY, SVGAGI (reference sequence). CDR3 length: 14 residues. V lost 2 bases and J 1 base, leaving 6 bases between the germline ends. CDR3 sequence: CASSYPESNQPQHF. In DNA, the CDR3 is TGTGCCAGCAGTTACCCCGAGAGCAATCAGCCCCAGCATTTT.

The rearrangement joins TRBV24-1 to TRBJ1-4; 7 bases are a match to TRBD1. V shed 4 bases, J shed 8 bases, and the junction held 9 bases outside the gene matches. Germline V gene sequence: CDR1 KGHDR, CDR2 SFDVKD. The CDR3 has 15 residues. The CDR3 DNA sequence: TGTGCCACCAGTGAGGTGAAGGGGGCGCGAGAAAAACTGTTTTTT. Protein product: CATSEVKGAREKLFF.

Regarding this clone: Different DNA sequences within this sample yield the same CDR3. This chain connects TRBV18 to TRBJ2-3; D is uncertain. Germline V gene data show CDR1 as KGHSH and CDR2 as LQKENI. The CDR3 has 14 residues. Trimming took 2 bases from V and 0 from J, leaving 6 bases between them. The CDR3 reads CASSPISSTDTQYF. DNA for the CDR3: TGTGCCAGCTCACCAATTAGTAGCACAGATACGCAGTATTTT.